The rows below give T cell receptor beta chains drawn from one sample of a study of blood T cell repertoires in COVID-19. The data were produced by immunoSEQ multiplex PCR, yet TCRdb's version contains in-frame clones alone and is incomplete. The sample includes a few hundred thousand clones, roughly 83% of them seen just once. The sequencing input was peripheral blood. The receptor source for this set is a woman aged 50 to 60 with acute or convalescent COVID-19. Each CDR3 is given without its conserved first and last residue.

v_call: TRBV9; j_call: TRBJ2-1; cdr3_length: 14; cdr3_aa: ASSAAGTGGYNEQF
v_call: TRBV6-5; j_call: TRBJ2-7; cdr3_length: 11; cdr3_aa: AAGGALPYEQY
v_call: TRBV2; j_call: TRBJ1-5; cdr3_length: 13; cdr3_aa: ASSGQGSSNQPQH
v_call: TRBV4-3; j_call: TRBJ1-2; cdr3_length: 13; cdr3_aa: ASSQNRDLSYGYT
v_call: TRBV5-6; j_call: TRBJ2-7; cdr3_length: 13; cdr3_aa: ASRVQGIGTGEQY
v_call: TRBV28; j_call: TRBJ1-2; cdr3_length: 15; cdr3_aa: ASSLPGQGGGNYGYT
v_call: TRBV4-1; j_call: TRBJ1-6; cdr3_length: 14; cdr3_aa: ASSQDRAGVPAPLH
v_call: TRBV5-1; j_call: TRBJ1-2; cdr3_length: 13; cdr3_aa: ASSLVGQEIYGYT
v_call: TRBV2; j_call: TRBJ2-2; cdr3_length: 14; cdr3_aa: ASSVEPGQGTGELF
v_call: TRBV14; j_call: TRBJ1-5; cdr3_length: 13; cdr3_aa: ASSEGLYSNQPQH
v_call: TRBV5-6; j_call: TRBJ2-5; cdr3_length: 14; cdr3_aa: ASSPGQGQGQETQY
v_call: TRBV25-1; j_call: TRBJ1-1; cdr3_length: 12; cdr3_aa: ASSVGHMNTEAF
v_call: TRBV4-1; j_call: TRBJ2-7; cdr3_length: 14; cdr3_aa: ASRGVGLTETYEQY
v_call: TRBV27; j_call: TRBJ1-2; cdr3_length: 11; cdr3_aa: ASSAQLNYGYT
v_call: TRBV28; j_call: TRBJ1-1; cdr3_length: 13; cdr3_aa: ASTLPRGGTTEAF
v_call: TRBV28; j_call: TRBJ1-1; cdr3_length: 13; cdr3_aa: ASSLLSSGQTEAF
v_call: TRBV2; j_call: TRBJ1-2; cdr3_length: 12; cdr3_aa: ASSGGRGSYGYT
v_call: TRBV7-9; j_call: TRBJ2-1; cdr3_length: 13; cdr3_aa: ASSLGAGFDNEQF
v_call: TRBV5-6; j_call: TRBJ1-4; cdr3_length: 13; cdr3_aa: ASSLVQGSDEKLF
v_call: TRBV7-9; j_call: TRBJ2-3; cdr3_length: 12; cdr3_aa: ASSLQGASDTQY
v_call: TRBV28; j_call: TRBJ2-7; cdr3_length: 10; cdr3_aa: ASRGTEHEQY
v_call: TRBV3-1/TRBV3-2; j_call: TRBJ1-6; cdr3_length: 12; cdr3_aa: ASSQGRGNSPLH
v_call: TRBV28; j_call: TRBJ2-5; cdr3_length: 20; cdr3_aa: ASSFPRAVAGGPLPYQETQY
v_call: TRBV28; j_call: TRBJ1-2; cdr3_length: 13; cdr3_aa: ASSFGTNTNYGYT
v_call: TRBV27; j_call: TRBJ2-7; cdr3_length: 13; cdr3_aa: ASGEDRGFGNEQY
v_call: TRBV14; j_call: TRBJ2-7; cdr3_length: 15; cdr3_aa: ASSHPHRDRGFYEQY
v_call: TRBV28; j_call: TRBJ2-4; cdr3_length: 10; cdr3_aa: ASSLGGDIQY
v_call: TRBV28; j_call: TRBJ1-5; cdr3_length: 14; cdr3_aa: ASSFISGGSNQPQH
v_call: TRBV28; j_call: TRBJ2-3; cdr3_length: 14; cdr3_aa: ASSLQGAGVTDTQY
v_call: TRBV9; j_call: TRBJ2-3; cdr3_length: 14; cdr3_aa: ASSTLAGEGTDTQY
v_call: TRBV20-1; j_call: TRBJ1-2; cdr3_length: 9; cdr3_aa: SARTGPGYT
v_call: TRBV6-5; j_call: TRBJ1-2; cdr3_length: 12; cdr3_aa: ASSYSTGKGGYT
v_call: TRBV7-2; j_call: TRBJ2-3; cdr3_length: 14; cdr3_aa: ASSPGERGNTDTQY
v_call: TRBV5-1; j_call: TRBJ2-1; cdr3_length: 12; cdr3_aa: ASSLDPLSNEQF
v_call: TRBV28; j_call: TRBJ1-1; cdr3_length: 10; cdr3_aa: ATEQGSTEAF
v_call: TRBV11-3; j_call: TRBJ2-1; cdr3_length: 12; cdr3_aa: ASSERASQNEQF
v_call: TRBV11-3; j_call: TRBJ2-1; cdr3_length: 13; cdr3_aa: ASSEGLGPYNEQF
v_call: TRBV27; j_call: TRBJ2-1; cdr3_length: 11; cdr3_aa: ASSRSWGDEQF
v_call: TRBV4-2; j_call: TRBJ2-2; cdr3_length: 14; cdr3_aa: ASSLGTTLNTGELF
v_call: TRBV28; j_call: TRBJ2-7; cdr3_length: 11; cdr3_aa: ASSAVGSYEQY
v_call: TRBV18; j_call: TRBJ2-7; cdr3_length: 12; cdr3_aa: ASSRDRGENEQY
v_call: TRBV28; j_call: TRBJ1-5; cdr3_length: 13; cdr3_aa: ASSSGIRGNQPQH
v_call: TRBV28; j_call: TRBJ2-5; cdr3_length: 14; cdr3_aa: ASSFTSGRTAETQY
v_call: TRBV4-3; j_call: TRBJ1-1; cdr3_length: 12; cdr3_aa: ASSQTGRGTEAF
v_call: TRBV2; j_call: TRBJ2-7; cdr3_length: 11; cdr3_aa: ASRLAGGYEQY
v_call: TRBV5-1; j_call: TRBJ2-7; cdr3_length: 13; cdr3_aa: ASSIGTATSYEQY
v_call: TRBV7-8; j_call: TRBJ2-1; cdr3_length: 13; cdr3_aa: ASSSWGKRGDEQF
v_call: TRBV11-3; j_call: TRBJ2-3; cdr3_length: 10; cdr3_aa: ASSPPGDTQY